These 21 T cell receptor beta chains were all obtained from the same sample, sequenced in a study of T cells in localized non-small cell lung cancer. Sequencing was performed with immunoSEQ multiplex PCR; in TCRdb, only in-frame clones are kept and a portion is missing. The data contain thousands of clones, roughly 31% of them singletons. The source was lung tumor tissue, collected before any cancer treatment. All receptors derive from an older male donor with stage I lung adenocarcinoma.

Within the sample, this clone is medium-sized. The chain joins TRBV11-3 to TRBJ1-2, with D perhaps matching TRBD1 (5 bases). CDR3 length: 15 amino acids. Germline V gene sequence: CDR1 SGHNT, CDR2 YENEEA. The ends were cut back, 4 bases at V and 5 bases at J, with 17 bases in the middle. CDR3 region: CASSSGLGVEYGYTF. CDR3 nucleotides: TGTGCCAGCAGCTCAGGTTTAGGGGTCGAGTATGGCTACACCTTC.

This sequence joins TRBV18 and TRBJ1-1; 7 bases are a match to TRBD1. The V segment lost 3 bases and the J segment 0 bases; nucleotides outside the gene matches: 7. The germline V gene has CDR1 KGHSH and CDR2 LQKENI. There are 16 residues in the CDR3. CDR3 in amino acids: CASSPTRQGLNTEAFF. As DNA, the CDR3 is TGTGCCAGCTCACCCACTCGACAGGGCCTGAACACTGAAGCTTTCTTT.

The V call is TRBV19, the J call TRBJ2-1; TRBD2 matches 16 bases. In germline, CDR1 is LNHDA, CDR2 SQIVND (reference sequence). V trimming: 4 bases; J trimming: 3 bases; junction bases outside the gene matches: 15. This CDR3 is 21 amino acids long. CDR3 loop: CASSTPRGGTSGRASYNEQFF. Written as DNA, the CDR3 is TGTGCCAGTAGTACCCCTAGAGGCGGGACTAGCGGGAGGGCAAGCTACAATGAGCAGTTCTTC.

The CDR3 sequence is CAWSSSRVPGANVLTF. Written as DNA, the CDR3 is TGTGCCTGGAGTTCTTCCCGGGTGCCTGGGGCCAACGTCCTGACTTTC. V is TRBV30 and J is TRBJ2-6; the D is unclear. CDR1 is GTSNPN, CDR2 SVGIG, per germline (reference sequence). Trimming took 2 bases from V and 2 from J, leaving 13 bases between them. The CDR3 is 16 amino acids.

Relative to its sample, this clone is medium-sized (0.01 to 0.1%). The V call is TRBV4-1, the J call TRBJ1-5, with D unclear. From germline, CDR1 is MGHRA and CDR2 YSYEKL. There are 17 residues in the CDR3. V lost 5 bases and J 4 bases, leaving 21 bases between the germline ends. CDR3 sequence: CASSSSETGGWNQPQHF. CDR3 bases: TGCGCCAGCAGCTCTTCCGAGACGGGTGGATGGAATCAGCCCCAGCATTTT.

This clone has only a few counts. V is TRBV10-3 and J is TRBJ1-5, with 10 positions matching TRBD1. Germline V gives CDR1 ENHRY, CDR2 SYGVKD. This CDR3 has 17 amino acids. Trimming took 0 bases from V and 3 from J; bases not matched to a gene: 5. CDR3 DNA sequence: TGTGCCATCAGTGAGTCTAGAGACAGGGGGCTCAATCAGCCCCAGCATTTT. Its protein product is CAISESRDRGLNQPQHF.

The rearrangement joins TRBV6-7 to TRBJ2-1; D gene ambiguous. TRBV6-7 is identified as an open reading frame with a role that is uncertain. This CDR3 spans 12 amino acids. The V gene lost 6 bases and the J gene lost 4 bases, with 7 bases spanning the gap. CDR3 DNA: TGTGCCAGCAGCCTAGGGTACAATGAGCAGTTCTTC. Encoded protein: CASSLGYNEQFF.

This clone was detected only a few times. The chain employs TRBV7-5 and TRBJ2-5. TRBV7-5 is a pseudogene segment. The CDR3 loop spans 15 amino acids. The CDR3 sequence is CASSLYARQSETQYF. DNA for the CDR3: TGTGCCAGCAGCTTATACGCCCGCCAATCGGAGACCCAGTACTTC.

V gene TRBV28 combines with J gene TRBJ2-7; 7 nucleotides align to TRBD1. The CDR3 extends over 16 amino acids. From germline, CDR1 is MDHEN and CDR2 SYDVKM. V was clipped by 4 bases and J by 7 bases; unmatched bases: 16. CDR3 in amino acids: CASSSLAGTVASEQYF. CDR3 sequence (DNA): TGTGCCAGCAGTTCCCTGGCCGGGACAGTTGCGAGTGAGCAGTACTTC.

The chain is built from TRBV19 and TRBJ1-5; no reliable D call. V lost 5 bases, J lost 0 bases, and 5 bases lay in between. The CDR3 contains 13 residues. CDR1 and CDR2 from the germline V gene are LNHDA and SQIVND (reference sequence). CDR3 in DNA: TGTGCCAGTAGTCTCAATAGCAATCAGCCCCAGCATTTT. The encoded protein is CASSLNSNQPQHF.

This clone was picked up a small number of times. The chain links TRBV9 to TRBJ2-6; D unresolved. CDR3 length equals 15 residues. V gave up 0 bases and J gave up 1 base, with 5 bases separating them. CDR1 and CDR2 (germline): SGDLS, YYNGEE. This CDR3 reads CASSVVRSGANVLTF. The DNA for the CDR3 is TGTGCCAGCAGCGTAGTTAGGTCTGGGGCCAACGTCCTGACTTTC.

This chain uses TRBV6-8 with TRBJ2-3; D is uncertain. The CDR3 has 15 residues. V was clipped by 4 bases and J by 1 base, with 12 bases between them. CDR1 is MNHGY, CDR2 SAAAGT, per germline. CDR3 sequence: CASSFTDRGTDTQYF. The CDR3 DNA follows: TGTGCCAGCAGTTTTACAGATAGGGGCACAGATACGCAGTATTTT.

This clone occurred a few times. CDR3 sequence (DNA): TGTGCCAGCAGCCTAGCGTCAGATGAAGCTTTCTTT. Protein product: CASSLASDEAFF. The chain recombines TRBV28 with TRBJ1-1; D unresolved. Trimming cost V 6 bases and J 7 bases, with 12 bases left between them. CDR3 size: 12 residues. Per the germline V gene, CDR1 is MDHEN and CDR2 is SYDVKM. Using reference TRBV28 and TRBJ1-1 for the parts outside the CDR3, the full variable domain is DVKVTQSSRYLVKRTGEKVFLECVQDMDHENMFWYRQDPGLGLRLIYFSYDVKMKEKGDIPEGYSVSREKKERFSLILESASTNQTSMYLCASSLASDEAFFGQGTRLTVV.

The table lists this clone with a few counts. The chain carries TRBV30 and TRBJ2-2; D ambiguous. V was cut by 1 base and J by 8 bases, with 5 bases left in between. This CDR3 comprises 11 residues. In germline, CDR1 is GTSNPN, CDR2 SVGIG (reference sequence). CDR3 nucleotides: TGTGCCTGGAGTGCCCCAGGGGAGCTGTTTTTT. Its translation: CAWSAPGELFF.

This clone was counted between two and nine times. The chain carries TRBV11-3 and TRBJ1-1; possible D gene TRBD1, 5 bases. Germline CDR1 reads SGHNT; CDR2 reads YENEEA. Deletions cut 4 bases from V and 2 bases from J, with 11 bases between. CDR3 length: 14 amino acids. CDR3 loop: CASSWGGSNTEAFF. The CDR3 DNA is TGTGCCAGCAGCTGGGGGGGGAGCAACACTGAAGCTTTCTTT.

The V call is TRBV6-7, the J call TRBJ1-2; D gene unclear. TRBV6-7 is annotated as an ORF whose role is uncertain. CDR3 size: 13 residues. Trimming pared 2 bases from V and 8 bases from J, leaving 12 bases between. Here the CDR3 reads CASSYHPANGYTF. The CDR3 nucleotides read TGTGCCAGCAGTTACCACCCCGCAAACGGCTACACCTTC.

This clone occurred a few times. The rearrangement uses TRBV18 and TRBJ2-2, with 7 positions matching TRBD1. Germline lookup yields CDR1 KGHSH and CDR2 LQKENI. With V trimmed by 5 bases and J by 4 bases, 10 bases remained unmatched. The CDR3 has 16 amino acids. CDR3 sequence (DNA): TGTGCCAGCTCATCCTCTCCATCAGGGGGCACCGGGGAGCTGTTTTTT. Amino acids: CASSSSPSGGTGELFF.

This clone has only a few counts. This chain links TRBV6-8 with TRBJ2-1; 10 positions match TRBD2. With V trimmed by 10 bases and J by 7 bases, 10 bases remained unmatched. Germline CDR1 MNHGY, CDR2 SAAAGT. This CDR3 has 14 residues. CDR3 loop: CAITASGSRNEQFF. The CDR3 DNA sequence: TGTGCCATCACGGCTAGCGGGAGTCGTAATGAGCAGTTCTTC.

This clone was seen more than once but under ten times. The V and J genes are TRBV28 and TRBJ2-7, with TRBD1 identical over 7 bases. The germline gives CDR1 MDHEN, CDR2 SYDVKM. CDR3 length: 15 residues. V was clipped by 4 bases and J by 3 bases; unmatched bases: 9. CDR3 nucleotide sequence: TGTGCCAGCAGTTCCGGGGCAGGGGGAATCTACGAGCAGTACTTC. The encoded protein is CASSSGAGGIYEQYF.

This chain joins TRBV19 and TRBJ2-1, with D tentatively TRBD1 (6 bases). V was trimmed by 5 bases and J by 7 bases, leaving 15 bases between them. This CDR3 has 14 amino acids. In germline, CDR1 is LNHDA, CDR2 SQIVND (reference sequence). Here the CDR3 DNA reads TGTGCCAGTAGTCACCAGGGGCCCACAAATGAGCAGTTCTTC. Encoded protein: CASSHQGPTNEQFF.

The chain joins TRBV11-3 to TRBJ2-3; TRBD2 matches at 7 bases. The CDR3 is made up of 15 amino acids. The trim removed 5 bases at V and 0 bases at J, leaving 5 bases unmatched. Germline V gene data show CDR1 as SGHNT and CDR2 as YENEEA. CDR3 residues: CASSLAGGSTDTQYF. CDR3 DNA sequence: TGTGCCAGCAGCCTCGCCGGGGGGAGCACAGATACGCAGTATTTT.